One and the same sample provided the 7 T cell receptor beta chains below, sequenced in a study of graft-versus-host responses after intestinal transplantation. These receptors' antigens are unknown. Libraries were prepared by immunoSEQ multiplex PCR; TCRdb keeps only in-frame clonotypes and omits some of them. Among more than 90,000 clones listed, just over 90% were seen once. The sample in question was unstimulated CD4+ T cells sorted from spleen or lymph node cells, obtained before transplant. These receptors were obtained from a human donor who was the organ donor for an intestinal transplant.

V and J are TRBV5-1 and TRBJ2-3, with 7 bases identical to TRBD2. Germline assignment: CDR1 SGHRS and CDR2 YFSETQ. J was trimmed by 2 bases and V by 0 bases; bases with no gene match: 6. The length of the CDR3 is 16 residues. The CDR3 DNA sequence: TGCGCCAGCAGCTTGGCAGGCGGGAGTGCCACAGATACGCAGTATTTT. This translates into CASSLAGGSATDTQYF.

This chain connects TRBV18 to TRBJ1-4; D gene uncertain. Germline V lookup: CDR1 KGHSH, CDR2 LQKENI. The V gene lost 4 bases and the J gene lost 0 bases, with 12 bases spanning the gap. The length of the CDR3 is 16 residues. Here the CDR3 reads CASSLSTPTTNEKLFF. Written as DNA, the CDR3 is TGTGCCAGCTCACTGTCTACCCCCACAACTAATGAAAAACTGTTTTTT.

The chain joins TRBV19 to TRBJ1-1, with D tentatively TRBD1 (5 bases). Germline CDR1 LNHDA, CDR2 SQIVND (reference sequence). Trimming took off 3 bases at V and 5 bases at J, with 10 bases between the two ends. The CDR3 totals 13 residues. The CDR3 DNA sequence: TGTGCCAGTAGTATCTTCGGGGGGACTGAAGCTTTCTTT. The encoded protein is CASSIFGGTEAFF.

The chain recombines TRBV19 with TRBJ2-2; the D is unclear. This CDR3 is 15 amino acids long. Germline V lookup: CDR1 LNHDA, CDR2 SQIVND (reference sequence). Trimming took off 5 bases at V and 2 bases at J, with 12 bases between the two ends. CDR3 DNA sequence: TGTGCCAGTAGTTCTCTACGACGAAACACCGGGGAGCTGTTTTTT. Translated: CASSSLRRNTGELFF. Drawing the rest from reference TRBV19 and TRBJ2-2, the complete variable domain is DGGITQSPKYLFRKEGQNVTLSCEQNLNHDAMYWYRQDPGQGLRLIYYSQIVNDFQKGDIAEGYSVSREKKESFPLTVTSAQKNPTAFYLCASSSLRRNTGELFFGEGSRLTVL.

The V gene is TRBV6-1, the J gene TRBJ1-1; 8 bases agree with TRBD1. Germline trimming cut 8 bases from V and 1 base from J; bases unmatched to any gene: 6. The CDR3 is made up of 14 amino acids. In germline, CDR1 is MNHNS, CDR2 SASEGT. CDR3 in amino acids: CASFRGLTNTEAFF. CDR3 sequence (DNA): TGTGCCAGCTTCAGGGGGCTAACGAACACTGAAGCTTTCTTT.

V gene TRBV6-5 combines with J gene TRBJ2-7; perhaps TRBD2 as D (5 bases). Trimming shortened V by 2 bases and J by 5 bases, and 16 bases separated the two germline ends. The CDR3 covers 15 residues. Germline CDR1 and CDR2: MNHEY and SVGAGI. For the CDR3, the DNA is TGTGCCAGCAGTTACGCTCGGGGAAGAGGGCACGAGCAGTACTTC. The encoded protein is CASSYARGRGHEQYF.

V is TRBV30 and J is TRBJ1-1; the D is unclear. V was shortened by 0 bases and J by 1 base, with 9 bases between the two germline ends. Looked up from germline, CDR1 is GTSNPN and CDR2 is SVGIG (reference sequence). The CDR3 consists of 14 residues. Here the CDR3 DNA reads TGTGCCTGGAGTGTACGGGTACAGAACACTGAAGCTTTCTTT. Translated, it gives CAWSVRVQNTEAFF. The complete variable domain, with remaining parts taken from reference TRBV30 and TRBJ1-1, reads SQTIHQWPATLVQPVGSPLSLECTVEGTSNPNLYWYRQAAGRGLQLLFYSVGIGQISSEVPQNLSASRPQDRQFILSSKKLLLSDSGFYLCAWSVRVQNTEAFFGQGTRLTVV.